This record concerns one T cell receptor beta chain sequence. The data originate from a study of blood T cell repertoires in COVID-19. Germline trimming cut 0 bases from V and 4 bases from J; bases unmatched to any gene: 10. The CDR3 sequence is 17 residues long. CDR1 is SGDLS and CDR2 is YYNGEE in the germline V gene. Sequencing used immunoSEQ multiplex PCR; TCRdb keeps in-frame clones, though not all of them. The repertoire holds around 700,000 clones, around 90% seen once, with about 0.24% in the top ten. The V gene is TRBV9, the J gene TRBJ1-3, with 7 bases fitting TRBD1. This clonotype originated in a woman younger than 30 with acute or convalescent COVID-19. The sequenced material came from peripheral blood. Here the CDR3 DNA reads TGTGCCAGCAGCGTAGAGACAGGGTACCGTTCCGGAAACACCATATATTTT. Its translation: CASSVETGYRSGNTIYF.